Listed below are T cell receptor beta chains from one sample, sequenced in a study of blood T cell repertoires in COVID-19. Some clones are missing from TCRdb's copy, which holds only in-frame ones; the method was immunoSEQ multiplex PCR. Here the sample spans some 300,000 clones, more than 75% being singletons. Sequenced: PBMCs or T cells enriched from blood (not recorded which). All receptors come from a woman in her fifties or sixties in a cohort exposed to, infected with or recovered from COVID-19 (not recorded which). The conserved cysteine and the conserved F or W are not part of the CDR3 here.

v_gene	j_gene	CDR3aa
TRBV2	TRBJ2-1	ASSELRGAYNEQF
TRBV6-2/TRBV6-3	TRBJ2-3	ASSYSNLAGVTDTQY
TRBV15	TRBJ1-5	ATSSRGGSNQPQH
TRBV2	TRBJ2-1	ASSGDRTLQF
TRBV2	TRBJ1-3	ASSGTGGSNTIY
TRBV30	TRBJ1-1	AWSVQGGGAAF
TRBV28	TRBJ2-1	ASSRSGRAEDEQF
TRBV5-4	TRBJ1-4	ASSLTGANEKLF
TRBV9	TRBJ2-1	ASSDDGLAALQNEQF
TRBV28	TRBJ2-7	ASSLKNILYEQY
TRBV30	TRBJ1-2	AWRGEAAST
TRBV6-6	TRBJ1-2	ASRPVADGYT
TRBV7-2	TRBJ1-4	ASSLGRDQKLF
TRBV24-1	TRBJ2-1	ATSDNGQGRYNEQF
TRBV10-3	TRBJ2-1	AISPGSYNEQF
TRBV9	TRBJ1-1	ASSARDRGNTEAF
TRBV7-2	TRBJ2-3	ASSFGTGTQY
TRBV13	TRBJ2-3	ASSSFDRLRSSTDTQY
TRBV30	TRBJ2-2	ASGQTNTGELF
TRBV28	TRBJ2-5	ASLTGQETQY
TRBV7-9	TRBJ1-1	ASSLQGGTEAF
TRBV19	TRBJ1-1	ASSIQGNTEAF